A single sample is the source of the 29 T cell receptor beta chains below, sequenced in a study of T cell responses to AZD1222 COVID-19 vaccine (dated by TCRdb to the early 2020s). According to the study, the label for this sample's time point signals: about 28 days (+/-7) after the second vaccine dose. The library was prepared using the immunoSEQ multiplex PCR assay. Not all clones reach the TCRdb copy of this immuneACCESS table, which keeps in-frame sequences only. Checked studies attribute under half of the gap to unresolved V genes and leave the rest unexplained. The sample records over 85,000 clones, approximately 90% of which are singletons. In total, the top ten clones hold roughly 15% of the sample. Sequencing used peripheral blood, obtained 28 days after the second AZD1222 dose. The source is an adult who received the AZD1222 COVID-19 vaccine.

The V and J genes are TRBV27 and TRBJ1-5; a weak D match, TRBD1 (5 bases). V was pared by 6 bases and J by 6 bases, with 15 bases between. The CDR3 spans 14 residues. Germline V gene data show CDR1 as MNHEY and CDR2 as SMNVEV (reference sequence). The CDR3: CASREGDLGQPQHF. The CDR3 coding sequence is TGTGCCAGCAGAGAAGGGGATTTAGGTCAGCCCCAGCATTTT.

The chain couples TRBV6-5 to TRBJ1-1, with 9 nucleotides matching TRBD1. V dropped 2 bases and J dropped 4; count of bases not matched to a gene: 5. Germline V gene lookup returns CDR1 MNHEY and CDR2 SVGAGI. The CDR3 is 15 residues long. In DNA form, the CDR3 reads TGTGCCAGCAGTTACGGGGGACAGGGTGGCACTGAAGCTTTCTTT. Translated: CASSYGGQGGTEAFF.

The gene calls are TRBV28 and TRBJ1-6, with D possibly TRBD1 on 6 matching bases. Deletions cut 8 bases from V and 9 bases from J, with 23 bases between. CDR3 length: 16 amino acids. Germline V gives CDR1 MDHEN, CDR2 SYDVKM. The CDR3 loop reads CASVPTGSWTSSPLHF. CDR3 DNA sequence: TGTGCCAGCGTGCCAACAGGGTCCTGGACGAGTTCACCCCTCCACTTT.

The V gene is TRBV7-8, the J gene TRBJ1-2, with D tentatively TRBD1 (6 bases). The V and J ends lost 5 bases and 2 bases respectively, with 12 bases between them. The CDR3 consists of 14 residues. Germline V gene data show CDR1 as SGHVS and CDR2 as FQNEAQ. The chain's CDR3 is CASSPGQRNYGYTF. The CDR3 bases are TGTGCCAGCAGCCCCGGACAGAGGAACTATGGCTACACCTTC.

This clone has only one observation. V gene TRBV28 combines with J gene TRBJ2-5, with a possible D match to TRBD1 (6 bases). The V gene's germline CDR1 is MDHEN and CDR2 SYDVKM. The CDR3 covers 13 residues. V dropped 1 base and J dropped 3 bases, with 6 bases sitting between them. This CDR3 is CASSLYREETQYF. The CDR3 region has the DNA TGTGCCAGCAGTTTATACAGGGAAGAGACCCAGTACTTC.

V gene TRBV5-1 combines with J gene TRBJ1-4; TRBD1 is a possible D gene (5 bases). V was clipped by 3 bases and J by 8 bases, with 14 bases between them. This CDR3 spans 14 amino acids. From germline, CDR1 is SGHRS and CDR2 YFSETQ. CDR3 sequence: CASSSGSRWEKLFF. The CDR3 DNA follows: TGCGCCAGCAGCTCAGGGTCAAGGTGGGAAAAACTGTTTTTT.

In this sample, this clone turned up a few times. CDR3 nucleotides: TGCGCCAGCAGTGACCCTTCCCGGGAGCTGTTTTTT. This encodes CASSDPSRELFF. This chain links TRBV10-1 with TRBJ2-2; D remains unclear. Germline CDR1 is WNHNN and CDR2 is SYGVQD (reference sequence). The CDR3 is 12 amino acids. V was cut by 3 bases and J by 9 bases, with 8 bases left in between.

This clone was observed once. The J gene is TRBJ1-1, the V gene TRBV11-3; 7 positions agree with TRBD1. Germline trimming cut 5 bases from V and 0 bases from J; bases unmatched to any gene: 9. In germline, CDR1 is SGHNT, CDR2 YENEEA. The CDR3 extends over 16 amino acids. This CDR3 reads CASSRNQQGMNTEAFF. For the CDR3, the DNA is TGTGCCAGCAGCCGTAACCAACAGGGGATGAACACTGAAGCTTTCTTT. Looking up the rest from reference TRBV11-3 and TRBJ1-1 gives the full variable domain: EAGVVQSPRYKIIEKKQPVAFWCNPISGHNTLYWYLQNLGQGPELLIRYENEEAVDDSQLPKDRFSAERLKGVDSTLKIQPAELGDSAVYLCASSRNQQGMNTEAFFGQGTRLTVV.

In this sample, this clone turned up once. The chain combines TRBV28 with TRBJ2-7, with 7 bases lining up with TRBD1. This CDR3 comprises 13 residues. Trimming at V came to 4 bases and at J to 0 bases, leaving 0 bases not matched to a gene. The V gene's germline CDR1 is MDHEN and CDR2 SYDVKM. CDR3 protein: CASSSGGSYEQYF. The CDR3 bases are TGTGCCAGCAGTTCAGGGGGCTCCTACGAGCAGTACTTC.

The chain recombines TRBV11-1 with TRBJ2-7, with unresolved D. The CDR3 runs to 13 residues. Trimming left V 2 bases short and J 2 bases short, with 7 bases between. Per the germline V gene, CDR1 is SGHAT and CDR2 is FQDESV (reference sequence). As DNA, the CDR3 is TGTGCCAGCAGCTTAATCCAGACCTACGAGCAGTACTTC. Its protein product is CASSLIQTYEQYF.

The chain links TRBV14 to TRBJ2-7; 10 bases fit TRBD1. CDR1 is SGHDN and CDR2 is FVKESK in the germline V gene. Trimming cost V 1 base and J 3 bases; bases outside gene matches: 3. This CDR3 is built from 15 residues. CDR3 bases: TGTGCCAGCAGCCAAGGGGGACAGGGGTTCTACGAGCAGTACTTC. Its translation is CASSQGGQGFYEQYF.

The CDR3 sequence: CASSQTTAGRKRSEQFF. In nucleotides, the CDR3 is TGCGCCAGCAGCCAGACAACAGCGGGGAGAAAAAGGAGTGAGCAGTTCTTC. The chain has TRBV4-1 and TRBJ2-1; 7 bases match TRBD2. Germline loops: CDR1 MGHRA, CDR2 YSYEKL. This CDR3 is 17 amino acids long. Losses at the gene ends were 3 bases for V and 9 bases for J; bases not matched to a gene: 17.

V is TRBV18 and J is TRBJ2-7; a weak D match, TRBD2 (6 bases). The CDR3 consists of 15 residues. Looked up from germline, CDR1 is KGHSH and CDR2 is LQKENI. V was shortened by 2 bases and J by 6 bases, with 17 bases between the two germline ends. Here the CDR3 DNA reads TGTGCCAGCTCACCAATCCAGGGAGGAGAGGGCGAGCAGTACTTC. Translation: CASSPIQGGEGEQYF.

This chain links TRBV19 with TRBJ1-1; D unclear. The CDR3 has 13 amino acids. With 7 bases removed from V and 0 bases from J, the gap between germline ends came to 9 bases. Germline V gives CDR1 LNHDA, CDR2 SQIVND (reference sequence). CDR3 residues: CASTTDLNTEAFF. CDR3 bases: TGTGCCAGTACAACGGACTTGAACACTGAAGCTTTCTTT. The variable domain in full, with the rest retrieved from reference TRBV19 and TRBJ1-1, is DGGITQSPKYLFRKEGQNVTLSCEQNLNHDAMYWYRQDPGQGLRLIYYSQIVNDFQKGDIAEGYSVSREKKESFPLTVTSAQKNPTAFYLCASTTDLNTEAFFGQGTRLTVV.

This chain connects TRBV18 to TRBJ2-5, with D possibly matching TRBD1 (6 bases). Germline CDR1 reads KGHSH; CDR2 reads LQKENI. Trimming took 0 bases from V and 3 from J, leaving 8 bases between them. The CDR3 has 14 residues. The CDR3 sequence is CASSPPDREETQYF. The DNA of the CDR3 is TGTGCCAGCTCACCACCGGACAGAGAAGAGACCCAGTACTTC.

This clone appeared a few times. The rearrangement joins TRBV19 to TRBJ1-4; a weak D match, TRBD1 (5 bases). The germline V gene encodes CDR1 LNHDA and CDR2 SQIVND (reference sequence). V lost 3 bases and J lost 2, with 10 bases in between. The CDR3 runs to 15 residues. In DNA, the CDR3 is TGTGCCAGTAGTATGATGGGGGGGACTAATGAAAAACTGTTTTTT. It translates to CASSMMGGTNEKLFF.

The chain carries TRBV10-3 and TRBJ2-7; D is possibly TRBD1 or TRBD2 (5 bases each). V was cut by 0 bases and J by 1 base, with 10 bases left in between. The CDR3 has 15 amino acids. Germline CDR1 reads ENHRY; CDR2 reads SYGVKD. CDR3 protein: CAISESRGESYEQYF. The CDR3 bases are TGTGCCATCAGTGAGTCAAGGGGAGAGTCCTACGAGCAGTACTTC.

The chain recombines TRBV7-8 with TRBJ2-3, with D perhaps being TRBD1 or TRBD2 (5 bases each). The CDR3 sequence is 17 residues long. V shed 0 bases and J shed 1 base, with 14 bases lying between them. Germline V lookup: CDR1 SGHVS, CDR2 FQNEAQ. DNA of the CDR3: TGTGCCAGCAGCTTAGCCGTGGGGGTTTTGGGCACAGATACGCAGTATTTT. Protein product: CASSLAVGVLGTDTQYF.

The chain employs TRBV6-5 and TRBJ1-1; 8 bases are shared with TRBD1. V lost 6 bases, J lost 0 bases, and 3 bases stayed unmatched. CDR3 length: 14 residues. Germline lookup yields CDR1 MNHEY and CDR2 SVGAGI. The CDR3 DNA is TGTGCCAGCAGGAGACAGGGGTTGAACACTGAAGCTTTCTTT. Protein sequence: CASRRQGLNTEAFF.

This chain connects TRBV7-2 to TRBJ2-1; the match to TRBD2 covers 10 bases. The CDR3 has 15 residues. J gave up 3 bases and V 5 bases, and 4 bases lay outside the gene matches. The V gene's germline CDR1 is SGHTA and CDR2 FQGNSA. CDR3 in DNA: TGTGCCAGCAGCACTAGCGGGGTAGTCTACAATGAGCAGTTCTTC. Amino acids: CASSTSGVVYNEQFF.

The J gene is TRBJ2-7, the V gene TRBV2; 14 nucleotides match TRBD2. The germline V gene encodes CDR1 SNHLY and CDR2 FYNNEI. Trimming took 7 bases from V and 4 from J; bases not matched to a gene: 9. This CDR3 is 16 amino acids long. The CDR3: CASIPGGTSGSYEQYF. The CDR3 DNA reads TGTGCCAGCATCCCCGGCGGGACTAGCGGGAGTTACGAGCAGTACTTC.

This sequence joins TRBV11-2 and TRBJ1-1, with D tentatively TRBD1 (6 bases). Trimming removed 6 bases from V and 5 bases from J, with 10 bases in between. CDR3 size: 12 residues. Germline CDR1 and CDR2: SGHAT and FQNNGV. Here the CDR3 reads CASSLRGTEAFF. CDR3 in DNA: TGTGCCAGCAGTCTAAGGGGGACTGAAGCTTTCTTT.

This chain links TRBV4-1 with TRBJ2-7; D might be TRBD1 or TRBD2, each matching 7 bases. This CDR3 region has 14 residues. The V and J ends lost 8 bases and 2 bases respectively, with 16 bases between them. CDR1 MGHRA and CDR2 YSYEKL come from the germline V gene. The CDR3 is CASLWEGATYEQYF. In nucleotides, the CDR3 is TGCGCCAGCTTGTGGGAGGGGGCAACCTACGAGCAGTACTTC.

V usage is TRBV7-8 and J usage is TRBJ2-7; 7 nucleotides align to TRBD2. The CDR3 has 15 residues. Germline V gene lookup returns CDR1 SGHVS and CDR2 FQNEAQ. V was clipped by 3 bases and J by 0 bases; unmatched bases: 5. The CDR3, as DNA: TGTGCCAGCAGCTTGGAGCGGGGCTACTCCTACGAGCAGTACTTC. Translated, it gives CASSLERGYSYEQYF. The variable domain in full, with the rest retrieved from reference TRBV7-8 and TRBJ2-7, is GAGVSQSPRYKVAKRGQDVALRCDPISGHVSLFWYQQALGQGPEFLTYFQNEAQLDKSGLPSDRFFAERPEGSVSTLKIQRTQQEDSAVYLCASSLERGYSYEQYFGPGTRLTVT.

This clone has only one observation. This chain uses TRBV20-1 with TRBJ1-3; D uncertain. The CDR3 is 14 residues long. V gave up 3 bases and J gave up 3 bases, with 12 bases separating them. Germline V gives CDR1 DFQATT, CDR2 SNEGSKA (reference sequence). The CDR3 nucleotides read TGCAGTGCTAGTACGGGGATGAGTGGAAACACCATATATTTT. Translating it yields CSASTGMSGNTIYF.

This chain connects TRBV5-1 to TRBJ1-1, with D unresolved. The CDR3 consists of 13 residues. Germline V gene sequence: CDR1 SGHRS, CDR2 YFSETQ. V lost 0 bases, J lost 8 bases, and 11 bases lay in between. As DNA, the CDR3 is TGCGCCAGCAGCTTGGCCGAGAACAGAGAAGCTTTCTTT. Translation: CASSLAENREAFF.

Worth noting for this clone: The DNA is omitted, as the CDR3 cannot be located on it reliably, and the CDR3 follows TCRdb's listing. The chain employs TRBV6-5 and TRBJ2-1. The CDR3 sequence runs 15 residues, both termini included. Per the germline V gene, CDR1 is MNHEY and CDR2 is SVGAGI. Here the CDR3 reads CASSSSGQAYNEQFF.

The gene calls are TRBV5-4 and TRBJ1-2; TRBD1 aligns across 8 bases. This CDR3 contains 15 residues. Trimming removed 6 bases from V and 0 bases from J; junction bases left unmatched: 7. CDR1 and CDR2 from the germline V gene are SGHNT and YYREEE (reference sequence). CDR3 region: CASTPGDRPNYGYTF. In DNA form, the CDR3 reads TGTGCCAGCACCCCGGGGGACAGGCCTAACTATGGCTACACCTTC.

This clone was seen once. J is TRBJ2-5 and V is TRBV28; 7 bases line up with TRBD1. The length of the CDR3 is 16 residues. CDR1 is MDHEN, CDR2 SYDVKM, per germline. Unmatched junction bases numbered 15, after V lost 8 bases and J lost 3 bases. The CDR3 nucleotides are TGTGCCAGCCCACCCTGCGAACAGGGGATAGAAGAGACCCAGTACTTC. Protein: CASPPCEQGIEETQYF. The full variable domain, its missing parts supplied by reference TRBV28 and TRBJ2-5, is DVKVTQSSRYLVKRTGEKVFLECVQDMDHENMFWYRQDPGLGLRLIYFSYDVKMKEKGDIPEGYSVSREKKERFSLILESASTNQTSMYLCASPPCEQGIEETQYFGPGTRLLVL.